Each of the 13 T cell receptor beta chains below was sequenced from the same sample in a study of blood T cell repertoires in COVID-19. Method: immunoSEQ multiplex PCR; TCRdb's copy keeps in-frame clones and lacks some. This table holds 200,000 to 300,000 clones, 88% found once. Sequenced material: peripheral blood. These receptors all come from a man aged 55 to 70 who had recovered from COVID-19.

The chain uses TRBV5-6 and TRBJ2-5, with TRBD2 as a possible D gene (5 bases). Trimming stripped 1 base from V and 2 bases from J, with 12 bases between. Germline CDR1 and CDR2: SGHDT and YYEEEE. This CDR3 is 15 amino acids long. The CDR3 region has the DNA TGTGCCAGCAGCTTGTACGGGGTGGGACAAGAGACCCAGTACTTC. This sequence encodes CASSLYGVGQETQYF.

The genes are TRBV7-8 and TRBJ2-5, with 7 bases lining up with TRBD2. Germline V gene sequence: CDR1 SGHVS, CDR2 FQNEAQ. V lost 3 bases and J lost 11; bases outside the gene matches: 9. The CDR3 sequence is 13 residues long. In DNA, the CDR3 is TGTGCCAGCAGCTTCGGGGGGACCCAGGGTCAGTACTTC. Protein product: CASSFGGTQGQYF.

The V gene is TRBV5-1, the J gene TRBJ2-7; perhaps TRBD2 as D (6 bases). V was cut by 4 bases and J by 7 bases, with 15 bases left in between. CDR1 and CDR2 (germline): SGHRS, YFSETQ. This CDR3 is built from 13 residues. In DNA, the CDR3 is TGCGCCAGCAGCCCGGGCTGGGGAGGTGAGCAGTACTTC. Encoded protein: CASSPGWGGEQYF.

This clone was seen a single time. The chain couples TRBV27 to TRBJ2-7, with 11 bases lining up with TRBD2. CDR3 length: 16 amino acids. Germline CDR1 and CDR2: MNHEY and SMNVEV (reference sequence). V trimming: 5 bases; J trimming: 2 bases; junction bases outside the gene matches: 8. This CDR3 is CASSGRLAGLPYEQYF. DNA for the CDR3: TGTGCCAGCAGTGGTAGACTAGCGGGGCTTCCCTACGAGCAGTACTTC.

The chain recombines TRBV6-1 with TRBJ2-7, with D tentatively TRBD1 (6 bases). V was pared by 4 bases and J by 3 bases, with 22 bases between. This CDR3 contains 17 residues. CDR1 is MNHNS, CDR2 SASEGT, per germline. CDR3 sequence: CASSGGGLGQTYYEQYF. In DNA, the CDR3 is TGTGCCAGCAGTGGTGGAGGTCTCGGACAGACCTACTACGAGCAGTACTTC.

This clone appeared a single time. The genes are TRBV5-3 and TRBJ1-2, with 7 bases that match TRBD1. TRBV5-3 falls under the ORF class, with uncertain function. V lost 0 bases to trimming and J lost 6 bases; unmatched junction nucleotides: 8. The CDR3 loop spans 15 amino acids. CDR3 loop: CARSLALQGIHGYTF. CDR3 in DNA: TGTGCCAGAAGCTTGGCCCTACAGGGGATCCATGGCTACACCTTC.

The V call is TRBV15, the J call TRBJ1-2; D unresolved. V lost 5 bases, J lost 2 bases, and 6 bases lay in between. The germline gives CDR1 LNHNV, CDR2 YYDKDF (reference sequence). The CDR3 contains 12 residues. Written as DNA, the CDR3 is TGTGCCACCAGCGGGCTGAACTATGGCTACACCTTC. Protein: CATSGLNYGYTF.

The V call is TRBV19, the J call TRBJ1-1; D gene uncertain. This CDR3 has 14 residues. Germline V gene data show CDR1 as LNHDA and CDR2 as SQIVND (reference sequence). Trimming pared 4 bases from V and 1 base from J, leaving 10 bases between. The CDR3 protein is CASSTLGRNTEAFF. CDR3 DNA sequence: TGTGCCAGTAGTACCTTGGGGAGGAACACTGAAGCTTTCTTT.

V gene TRBV4-2 combines with J gene TRBJ1-5, with a possible D match to TRBD1 (6 bases). Germline V gene lookup returns CDR1 LGHNA and CDR2 YNFKEQ. The V and J ends lost 4 bases and 4 bases respectively, with 20 bases between them. The CDR3 contains 17 residues. CDR3 protein: CASSPRAGGLRNQPQHF. The CDR3 nucleotides read TGTGCCAGCAGCCCGAGGGCGGGGGGGCTACGAAATCAGCCCCAGCATTTT.

The genes are TRBV12-3 or TRBV12-4 and TRBJ2-7; D gene unclear. The CDR3 is 12 residues long. V lost 6 bases and J lost 3, with 9 bases in between. This CDR3 reads CASSITHYEQYF. The CDR3 nucleotides are TGTGCCAGCAGCATTACTCACTACGAGCAGTACTTC.

J is TRBJ2-1 and V is TRBV12-3 or TRBV12-4, with 7 bases aligning to TRBD1. The CDR3 is 11 residues long. V trimming: 5 bases; J trimming: 11 bases; junction bases outside the gene matches: 3. CDR3 residues: CASSLTGKQFF. Here the CDR3 DNA reads TGTGCCAGCAGTCTGACAGGGAAGCAGTTCTTC.

This chain uses TRBV6-5 with TRBJ2-6, with TRBD1 identical over 7 bases. The length of the CDR3 is 13 residues. CDR1 is MNHEY, CDR2 SVGAGI, per germline. The trim removed 7 bases at V and 4 bases at J, leaving 1 base unmatched. The CDR3 sequence is CASTGGGANVLTF. CDR3 bases: TGTGCCAGCACAGGGGGAGGGGCCAACGTCCTGACTTTC.

V is TRBV7-9 and J is TRBJ1-1; 9 bases align to TRBD1. CDR1 SEHNR and CDR2 FQNEAQ come from the germline V gene (reference sequence). Losses at the gene ends were 5 bases for V and 7 bases for J; bases not matched to a gene: 8. This CDR3 spans 14 amino acids. The chain's CDR3 is CASSIPDRGGEAFF. CDR3 nucleotides: TGTGCCAGCAGCATACCTGACAGGGGGGGTGAAGCTTTCTTT.